Given below is one T cell receptor (beta chain) in context. In the original workflow: Reference gene primers were amplified, and this amplification served to estimate nucleated cell counts. Repertoires were generated with immunoSEQ multiplex PCR, while TCRdb's copy carries only in-frame clones and drops some. Clonal size and the V and J genes are those of that table, whereas D and trimming came from the DNA. Here the sample spans around 110,000 clones, over 75% being singletons. These data come from a study of blood T cell repertoires in COVID-19. About the study: Acute-phase and convalescent COVID-19 samples originated in the United States, Italy and Spain. Sample material is recorded as cDNA or gDNA derived from T cells, B-cell-depleted T cells, or PBMCs.

The CDR3 is 18 residues long. V dropped 0 bases and J dropped 6; count of bases not matched to a gene: 14. Germline CDR1 is MNHEY and CDR2 is SVGEGT. The TCR sequence derives from a man aged 60-69 years with active or convalescent COVID-19. The sequenced sample was peripheral blood. The V call is TRBV6-2 or TRBV6-3, the J call TRBJ2-7; 10 bases are a match to TRBD2. The CDR3 bases are TGTGCCAGCAGTTACTCCCCGCTAGCGGGAGCGTTCAAAGGCGAGCAGTACTTC. This translates into CASSYSPLAGAFKGEQYF.